This TCR beta chain was recovered during a study of blood T cell repertoires in COVID-19. Sequencing was performed with immunoSEQ multiplex PCR; in TCRdb, only in-frame clones are kept and a portion is missing. The profile shows around 110,000 clones, 70% to 90% of them singletons. This clone was seen a few times. V lost 4 bases, J lost 0 bases, and 13 bases lay in between. The V gene's germline CDR1 is MDHEN and CDR2 SYDVKM. This CDR3 has 16 residues. V and J are TRBV28 and TRBJ2-1; D gene uncertain. The source is a man aged 40-55 years with acute or convalescent COVID-19. Material for sequencing was peripheral blood. The CDR3 sequence: CASSSLGSSSYNEQFF. For the CDR3, the DNA is TGTGCCAGCAGTTCCCTCGGGTCGAGCTCCTACAATGAGCAGTTCTTC.